These 20 T cell receptor beta chains came from one sample sequenced in a study of shared clonotypes between healthy human individuals. TCRdb's copy holds only in-frame clones and misses some; the assay was immunoSEQ multiplex PCR. This table has about 600,000 clones, about 97% appearing once. The sequenced sample was naive CD4+ T cells sorted from blood. The subset here: CD45RA+ positively selected. The source is a woman aged 25-40 years in good health.

The rearrangement uses TRBV28 and TRBJ2-2; tentative D call: TRBD2 (6 bases). Trimming shortened V by 3 bases and J by 0 bases, and 23 bases separated the two germline ends. Germline CDR1 reads MDHEN; CDR2 reads SYDVKM. The CDR3 spans 20 residues. The CDR3: CASSFPPGTFTFANTGELFF. The CDR3 region has the DNA TGTGCCAGCAGTTTCCCCCCCGGGACTTTTACCTTCGCGAACACCGGGGAGCTGTTTTTT.

The chain combines TRBV6-1 with TRBJ2-7; the D call may be TRBD1 or TRBD2 (5 bases each). With 0 bases removed from V and 3 bases from J, the gap between germline ends came to 12 bases. The CDR3 loop spans 15 amino acids. In germline, CDR1 is MNHNS, CDR2 SASEGT. In DNA, the CDR3 is TGTGCCAGCAGTGAAGCGTGGCAGGGACGCTACGAGCAGTACTTC. It encodes CASSEAWQGRYEQYF.

The V gene is TRBV2, the J gene TRBJ2-7, with 9 bases lining up with TRBD1. Trimming cost V 6 bases and J 8 bases; bases outside gene matches: 14. Germline assignment: CDR1 SNHLY and CDR2 FYNNEI. The CDR3 totals 15 residues. In nucleotides, the CDR3 is TGTGCCAGCAGCACCGGGACAGGGCTATTTACGAAGCAGTACTTC. Amino acids: CASSTGTGLFTKQYF.

The gene calls are TRBV18 and TRBJ2-7; D remains ambiguous. V was clipped by 0 bases and J by 3 bases, with 12 bases between them. This CDR3 comprises 15 residues. CDR1 and CDR2 from the germline V gene are KGHSH and LQKENI. Written as DNA, the CDR3 is TGTGCCAGCTCACCACCCCCGTCCAGAGTCTACGAGCAGTACTTC. It is translated as CASSPPPSRVYEQYF.

The chain is built from TRBV7-9 and TRBJ2-1; D is unclear. The CDR3 loop spans 13 amino acids. V lost 1 base to trimming and J lost 5 bases, with 6 bases between them. Germline V CDR1 and CDR2: SEHNR, FQNEAQ (reference sequence). The CDR3 protein is CASSLGGHNEQFF. In DNA, the CDR3 is TGTGCCAGCAGCTTAGGCGGACACAATGAGCAGTTCTTC.

The J gene is TRBJ2-1, the V gene TRBV28, with 8 bases that match TRBD2. Trimming at V came to 5 bases and at J to 6 bases, leaving 9 bases not matched to a gene. In germline, CDR1 is MDHEN, CDR2 SYDVKM. The CDR3 spans 15 residues. This CDR3 is CASSPAGGPSNEQFF. The CDR3 DNA reads TGTGCCAGCAGTCCTGCGGGAGGCCCGAGCAATGAGCAGTTCTTC.

This chain joins TRBV7-6 and TRBJ2-5; 7 bases fit TRBD2. V was pared by 2 bases and J by 11 bases, with 11 bases of the junction left unmatched. This CDR3 has 14 amino acids. Germline CDR1 SGHVS, CDR2 FNYEAQ. DNA for the CDR3: TGTGCCAGCAGCTTAATAGCGGGCGCCCGCTCGCAGTACTTC. Its translation: CASSLIAGARSQYF.

V is TRBV6-5 and J is TRBJ1-2; D call uncertain. The CDR3 is 15 amino acids. Germline CDR1 reads MNHEY; CDR2 reads SVGAGI. The V end was cut by 6 bases, the J end by 2 bases, with 16 bases between. CDR3 amino acids: CASSSASLVNYGYTF. In nucleotides, the CDR3 is TGTGCCAGCAGCTCAGCAAGCCTTGTGAACTATGGCTACACCTTC.

The V call is TRBV5-1, the J call TRBJ2-1; the D gene is possibly TRBD2 (6 bases). This CDR3 has 16 amino acids. Deletions cut 0 bases from V and 5 bases from J, with 15 bases between. Germline V gene sequence: CDR1 SGHRS, CDR2 YFSETQ. The CDR3 reads CASSLEGRDHHNEQFF. The DNA of the CDR3 is TGCGCCAGCAGCTTGGAAGGGCGGGATCACCACAATGAGCAGTTCTTC.

This chain joins TRBV9 and TRBJ2-7, with 11 bases identical to TRBD1. CDR3 length: 15 residues. Germline V gene data show CDR1 as SGDLS and CDR2 as YYNGEE. Trimming at V came to 3 bases and at J to 5 bases, leaving 7 bases not matched to a gene. For the CDR3, the DNA is TGTGCCAGCAGCGCACCGGGACAGGGGGAAAACGAGCAGTACTTC. Amino acid sequence: CASSAPGQGENEQYF. Full variable domain (rest looked up from reference TRBV9 and TRBJ2-7): DSGVTQTPKHLITATGQRVTLRCSPRSGDLSVYWYQQSLDQGLQFLIQYYNGEERAKGNILERFSAQQFPDLHSELNLSSLELGDSALYFCASSAPGQGENEQYFGPGTRLTVT.

The chain carries TRBV7-9 and TRBJ2-7; TRBD2 might be the D (5 bases). The ends were cut back, 0 bases at V and 5 bases at J, with 11 bases in the middle. CDR1 SEHNR and CDR2 FQNEAQ come from the germline V gene (reference sequence). CDR3 length: 14 residues. The CDR3 here is CASSLAVGGHEQYF. The CDR3 DNA follows: TGTGCCAGCAGCTTAGCGGTTGGCGGGCACGAGCAGTACTTC.

The chain links TRBV5-6 to TRBJ2-7; TRBD2 might be the D (5 bases). In germline, CDR1 is SGHDT, CDR2 YYEEEE. Trimming took off 3 bases at V and 3 bases at J, with 13 bases between the two ends. The length of the CDR3 is 14 residues. DNA for the CDR3: TGTGCCAGCAGCTCAAGAGGGCCCTACTACGAGCAGTACTTC. Translated: CASSSRGPYYEQYF.

The chain combines TRBV4-1 with TRBJ2-3; D is possibly TRBD2 (7 bases). Trimming took off 3 bases at V and 3 bases at J, with 22 bases between the two ends. Germline-derived CDR1 and CDR2 are MGHRA and YSYEKL. The CDR3 contains 18 residues. CDR3 coding DNA: TGCGCCAGCAGCCACCCCAAGGGAGGGGGTGTTTGGACAGATACGCAGTATTTT. This codes for CASSHPKGGGVWTDTQYF.

V is TRBV7-2 and J is TRBJ1-1, with 7 bases fitting TRBD1. J gave up 4 bases and V 7 bases, and 9 bases lay outside the gene matches. CDR1 and CDR2 (germline): SGHTA, FQGNSA. The CDR3 spans 14 residues. CDR3: CASNTGAMLTEAFF. The CDR3 bases are TGTGCCAGCAATACAGGGGCTATGCTCACTGAAGCTTTCTTT. The variable domain in full, with the rest retrieved from reference TRBV7-2 and TRBJ1-1, is GAGVSQSPSNKVTEKGKDVELRCDPISGHTALYWYRQSLGQGLEFLIYFQGNSAPDKSGLPSDRFSAERTGGSVSTLTIQRTQQEDSAVYLCASNTGAMLTEAFFGQGTRLTVV.

The CDR3 DNA reads as TGTGCCAGTAGTATCTGGGGAGTAAGGCCTGGCTACACCTTC. It is translated as CASSIWGVRPGYTF. The chain combines TRBV19 with TRBJ1-2, with D unclear. CDR3 length: 14 residues. Trimming removed 3 bases at V and 7 bases at J, with 15 bases between. CDR1 is LNHDA, CDR2 SQIVND, per germline (reference sequence).

The rearrangement links TRBV4-1 to TRBJ2-7, with 8 bases identical to TRBD2. The ends lost 5 bases at V and 2 bases at J; junction bases unmatched: 17. Looked up from germline, CDR1 is MGHRA and CDR2 is YSYEKL. The CDR3 runs 18 residues. The chain's CDR3 is CASSSRVSAGAGTYEQYF. Here the CDR3 DNA reads TGCGCCAGCAGCTCCCGCGTTTCAGCGGGAGCCGGCACCTACGAGCAGTACTTC.

The genes are TRBV7-3 and TRBJ2-1; weak D call: TRBD2 (5 bases). Trimming pared 7 bases from V and 8 bases from J, leaving 21 bases between. This CDR3 spans 15 amino acids. Germline V gene data show CDR1 as SGHTA and CDR2 as FQGTGA. CDR3 in amino acids: CASTDGEASSDEQFF. The CDR3 DNA is TGTGCCAGCACGGATGGGGAAGCTAGCAGCGATGAGCAGTTCTTC.

V and J are TRBV14 and TRBJ2-3; tentative D call: TRBD2 (5 bases). Trimming shortened V by 3 bases and J by 0 bases, and 13 bases separated the two germline ends. The CDR3 is 16 residues long. Germline-derived CDR1 and CDR2 are SGHDN and FVKESK. The CDR3, as DNA: TGTGCCAGCAGCCAGAGCCGAGCGGTCAGCACAGATACGCAGTATTTT. Translated, it gives CASSQSRAVSTDTQYF.

The CDR3 DNA sequence: TGTGCCAGCACCACCAAAAACAGGGGACCGAACACTGAAGCTTTCTTT. The encoded protein is CASTTKNRGPNTEAFF. The chain joins TRBV27 to TRBJ1-1; TRBD1 matches at 7 bases. V lost 7 bases to trimming and J lost 1 base; unmatched junction nucleotides: 12. CDR3 size: 16 residues. Per germline, CDR1 MNHEY and CDR2 SMNVEV (reference sequence).

The table lists this clone with a count of one. The CDR3 is CASSYGLAYNEQFF. CDR3 bases: TGTGCCAGCAGCTACGGACTAGCCTACAATGAGCAGTTCTTC. The chain has TRBV5-6 and TRBJ2-1; TRBD2 matches 7 bases. Trimming at V came to 3 bases and at J to 2 bases, leaving 2 bases not matched to a gene. The CDR3 contains 14 residues. Germline V gene sequence: CDR1 SGHDT, CDR2 YYEEEE.